The 5 T cell receptor beta chains given below trace back to one sample, sequenced in a study of blood T cells in healthy people across ages. A J-beta primer mix and a sample-barcoded 5' primer were used in a second PCR of about 6 to 12 cycles. In TCRdb, the 5' RACE reads were re-called with MiXCR into one record per CDR3 protein. This table has approximately 850,000 distinct CDR3 sequences, around two fifths appearing once. Sequences were obtained from blood. The receptors derive from a man aged 55 to 69 in good health.

The chain uses TRBV7-2 and TRBJ2-7; D might be TRBD1 (6 bases). The germline CDR1 and CDR2 sequences are SGHTA and FQGNSA. The CDR3 covers 14 residues. Trimming stripped 6 bases from V and 2 bases from J, with 14 bases between. The CDR3: CASSSDRGAYEQYF. As DNA, the CDR3 is TGTGCCAGCAGTTCGGACAGAGGGGCCTACGAGCAGTACTTC.

The genes are TRBV14 and TRBJ1-1; D is undetermined. The CDR3 length is 14 residues. Germline V CDR1 and CDR2: SGHDN, FVKESK. Trimming pared 1 base from V and 3 bases from J, leaving 9 bases between. CDR3 nucleotides: TGTGCCAGCAGCCAAGCTGGCGGTTACACTGAAGCTTTCTTT. Amino acid sequence: CASSQAGGYTEAFF.

Only one count was recorded for this clonotype. The rearrangement joins TRBV5-1 to TRBJ2-7; D is possibly TRBD1 or TRBD2 (5 bases each). V was shortened by 5 bases and J by 2 bases, with 14 bases between the two germline ends. CDR3 length equals 14 residues. Per the germline V gene, CDR1 is SGHRS and CDR2 is YFSETQ. The CDR3 here is CASRIGQGAYEQYF. Here the CDR3 DNA reads TGCGCCAGCAGAATAGGGCAGGGAGCCTACGAGCAGTACTTC.

This clonotype was counted only a few times. The rearrangement joins TRBV10-3 to TRBJ2-3, with D unclear. The germline V gene encodes CDR1 ENHRY and CDR2 SYGVKD. Trimming stripped 4 bases from V and 0 bases from J, with 2 bases between. The CDR3 totals 12 residues. The CDR3 nucleotides read TGTGCCATCAGTGGTAGCACAGATACGCAGTATTTT. Translating it yields CAISGSTDTQYF.

This chain uses TRBV7-9 with TRBJ2-7, with D unclear. The CDR3 consists of 14 residues. Per the germline V gene, CDR1 is SEHNR and CDR2 is FQNEAQ (reference sequence). V lost 1 base and J lost 3, with 10 bases in between. CDR3 sequence (DNA): TGTGCCAGCAGCTTAGAAGGGCCAATCTACGAGCAGTACTTC. This encodes CASSLEGPIYEQYF.